Listed below are T cell receptor beta chains from one sample, sequenced in a study of T cells in Graves' hyperthyroidism and ophthalmopathy. TCRdb fed the multiplex PCR reads into MiXCR, producing one record per CDR3 protein. The table records some 250,000 distinct CDR3 sequences, roughly 15% of them present only once. Sample: blood. Receptor source: a woman aged 45-65 years with Graves' hyperthyroidism that later progressed to Graves' ophthalmopathy. CDR3s include the opening cysteine and the closing phenylalanine or tryptophan. Fields, in order: clone size, V gene, D gene, J gene, CDR3 protein, CDR3 DNA. A D gene is named only where the DNA matches it firmly. Expanded clones are given a class, and other clones once, few, many or no size at all.

clone size: many
V gene: TRBV27
D gene: .
J gene: TRBJ1-1
CDR3 protein: CASSSTRGRVNTEAFF
CDR3 DNA: TGTGCCAGCAGTTCGACTCGGGGGCGCGTGAACACTGAAGCTTTCTTT

clone size: few
V gene: TRBV9
D gene: .
J gene: TRBJ1-2
CDR3 protein: CASGGDTLKAGYGYTF
CDR3 DNA: TGTGCCAGCGGTGGGGACACGCTAAAAGCTGGGTATGGCTACACCTTC

clone size: many
V gene: TRBV28
D gene: .
J gene: TRBJ1-2
CDR3 protein: CASSTFEGNYGYTF
CDR3 DNA: TGTGCCAGCAGTACCTTCGAGGGTAACTATGGCTACACCTTC

clone size: many
V gene: TRBV30
D gene: .
J gene: TRBJ2-7
CDR3 protein: CAWRYGYEQYF
CDR3 DNA: TGTGCCTGGAGGTACGGCTACGAGCAGTACTTC

clone size: many
V gene: TRBV27
D gene: TRBD1
J gene: TRBJ1-2
CDR3 protein: CASSLGWTGANYGYTF
CDR3 DNA: TGTGCCAGCAGTTTAGGGTGGACAGGAGCTAACTATGGCTACACCTTC

clone size: many
V gene: TRBV20-1
D gene: TRBD2
J gene: TRBJ2-3
CDR3 protein: CSARDSGKDTQYF
CDR3 DNA: TGCAGTGCTAGAGATAGCGGGAAAGATACGCAGTATTTT

clone size: many
V gene: TRBV11-2
D gene: TRBD2
J gene: TRBJ2-3
CDR3 protein: CASSLDLAGGTDTQYF
CDR3 DNA: TGTGCCAGCAGCTTAGATCTAGCGGGAGGAACAGATACGCAGTATTTT

clone size: many
V gene: TRBV29-1
D gene: .
J gene: TRBJ1-2
CDR3 protein: CSVRGKGPKPANARNYGYTF
CDR3 DNA: TGCAGCGTCCGGGGGAAGGGACCAAAGCCCGCTAACGCGCGTAACTATGGCTACACCTTC

clone size: many
V gene: TRBV2
D gene: .
J gene: TRBJ2-2
CDR3 protein: CASSERAETTGELFF
CDR3 DNA: TGTGCCAGCAGTGAAAGGGCAGAGACTACCGGGGAGCTGTTTTTT

clone size: many
V gene: TRBV30
D gene: .
J gene: TRBJ2-2
CDR3 protein: CAWSVGGGNTGELFF
CDR3 DNA: TGTGCCTGGAGTGTGGGGGGCGGCAACACCGGGGAGCTGTTTTTT

clone size: .
V gene: TRBV6-1
D gene: .
J gene: TRBJ1-2
CDR3 protein: CASSGDTSNYGYTF
CDR3 DNA: TGTGCCAGCAGTGGCGACACCTCTAACTATGGCTACACCTTC

clone size: many
V gene: TRBV27
D gene: .
J gene: TRBJ1-1
CDR3 protein: CASCKWGMNTEAFF
CDR3 DNA: TGTGCCAGCTGTAAGTGGGGTATGAACACTGAAGCTTTCTTT

clone size: many
V gene: TRBV6-1
D gene: .
J gene: TRBJ2-3
CDR3 protein: CASKGRGHTQYF
CDR3 DNA: TGTGCCAGCAAGGGGCGGGGGCATACGCAGTATTTT

clone size: many
V gene: TRBV24-1
D gene: TRBD1
J gene: TRBJ2-1
CDR3 protein: CATSEGQGYNEQFF
CDR3 DNA: TGTGCCACCAGTGAAGGACAGGGCTACAATGAGCAGTTCTTC

clone size: few
V gene: TRBV5-1
D gene: .
J gene: TRBJ2-1
CDR3 protein: CASSLAPRELRSNEQFF
CDR3 DNA: TGCGCCAGCAGCTTGGCCCCGAGGGAGCTGAGGAGCAATGAGCAGTTCTTC

clone size: many
V gene: TRBV27
D gene: TRBD1
J gene: TRBJ1-2
CDR3 protein: CASRRTGYGYTF
CDR3 DNA: TGTGCCAGCAGGAGGACAGGGTATGGCTACACCTTC

clone size: .
V gene: TRBV28
D gene: .
J gene: TRBJ2-5
CDR3 protein: CASSFSRGRETQYF
CDR3 DNA: TGTGCCAGCAGTTTTTCACGGGGACGAGAGACCCAGTACTTC

clone size: many
V gene: TRBV11-2
D gene: .
J gene: TRBJ2-2
CDR3 protein: CASSLSRIDTGELFF
CDR3 DNA: TGTGCCAGCAGCTTATCTCGCATTGACACCGGGGAGCTGTTTTTT

clone size: few
V gene: TRBV7-9
D gene: .
J gene: TRBJ2-7
CDR3 protein: CASSLGGRGSIYEQYF
CDR3 DNA: TGTGCCAGCAGCTTAGGGGGGCGGGGTTCCATCTACGAGCAGTACTTC

clone size: few
V gene: TRBV20-1
D gene: .
J gene: TRBJ2-7
CDR3 protein: CSARDTGLAFEQYF
CDR3 DNA: TGCAGTGCTAGAGATACAGGTCTTGCGTTCGAGCAGTACTTC

clone size: .
V gene: TRBV7-9
D gene: TRBD2
J gene: TRBJ2-2
CDR3 protein: CASSSSGRVTGELFF
CDR3 DNA: TGTGCCAGCAGCTCTAGCGGGAGGGTCACCGGGGAGCTGTTTTTT

clone size: many
V gene: TRBV20-1
D gene: .
J gene: TRBJ1-1
CDR3 protein: CSARADREAFF
CDR3 DNA: TGCAGTGCTAGAGCGGACCGTGAAGCTTTCTTT

clone size: .
V gene: TRBV7-8
D gene: .
J gene: TRBJ2-4
CDR3 protein: CASSRRERDIQYF
CDR3 DNA: TGTGCCAGCAGCAGACGGGAGAGGGACATTCAGTACTTC